This T cell receptor (beta chain) emerged from a study of T cells in Graves' hyperthyroidism and ophthalmopathy. Patients between 18 and 65 years old had hyperthyroidism, newly diagnosed and lasting under 2 months. Clinical symptoms, serum thyroxine, TRAb, thyroid ultrasound and orbital computed tomography established diagnosis. Isolation of PBMCs was performed on about 9.9 ml fresh peripheral blood. V was pared by 1 base and J by 3 bases, with 10 bases between. This CDR3 is 15 amino acids long. CDR1 and CDR2 (germline): LNHNV, YYDKDF (reference sequence). Regarding the study as a whole: Blood also contained most expanded thyroid clonotypes above 0.001.

About this clonotype: Its antigen is undetermined.

RNA transcripts yielded amplified TCR beta CDR3 regions. An initial round of RT-PCR targeting the TCR CDR3 relied on the HTBI primer set. Each CDR3 protein is one row after TCRdb ran MiXCR on the multiplex PCR reads. The sample includes 300,000 to 450,000 distinct CDR3 sequences, approximately 14% of them seen just once. The rearrangement joins TRBV15 to TRBJ1-5; tentatively, D is TRBD1 (6 bases). Specimen: blood. This clonotype was sampled from a woman under 30 with Graves' hyperthyroidism that later progressed to Graves' ophthalmopathy. Here the CDR3 reads CATSRGDRYNQPQHF. The CDR3 coding sequence is TGTGCCACCAGCAGAGGCGACAGGTACAATCAGCCCCAGCATTTT.